This T cell receptor beta chain was captured in a study of OX40 agonist ivuxolimab in advanced cancers. About the research overall: Patients' therapy was ivuxolimab, an antibody that acts as an agonist of OX40 (CD134). General study results and limits: Clonal expansion was seen in CD4+ and CD8+ blood T cells by week 6 at 0.1 to 3.0 mg/kg.

Profiled with immunoSEQ multiplex PCR; TCRdb holds only in-frame clones, not every one. Altogether 95,000 to 150,000 clones are present, just under 95% being singletons, with the ten largest covering 0.15% to 0.17%. With V trimmed by 10 bases and J by 6 bases, 9 bases remained unmatched. Per the germline V gene, CDR1 is LNHNV and CDR2 is YYDKDF (reference sequence). The CDR3 length is 13 residues. As concerns this clone: The antigen is not known.

The source material was CD4+ or CD8+ T cells sorted from blood, sampled in a trial of the OX40 agonist ivuxolimab. This clonotype was obtained from an adult with an advanced solid tumor such as melanoma, head and neck, liver or kidney cancer. This chain links TRBV15 with TRBJ2-7, with TRBD1 matching 10 bases. CDR3 nucleotides: TGTGCCATCCCGGGACAGGGGCCCGGCGAGCAGTACTTC. Translated: CAIPGQGPGEQYF.